What follows is one T cell receptor (beta chain) and its context. Unique molecular identifiers were built into the TCRbeta library. TCRdb redid the calling of the PCR reads with MiXCR, one entry per CDR3 protein. The sample lists fewer than 4,500 distinct CDR3 sequences; 24% were seen once. The sample belongs to a study of T-cell reconstitution after alpha-beta-depleted transplantation in children. Germline lookup yields CDR1 LGHNA and CDR2 YSLEER. V lost 0 bases to trimming and J lost 15 bases; unmatched junction nucleotides: 14. The CDR3 sequence is 16 residues long. The TCR comes from a boy younger than two who had a stem cell transplant for acute myeloid leukemia, so the T cells may come from the graft donor. The source was PBMCs, mostly from graft donor cells, collected 60 days after TCRalphabeta/CD19-depleted stem cell transplant. The chain recombines TRBV4-3 with TRBJ2-1; TRBD2 aligns across 10 bases. CDR3 residues: CASSQEMWVAGGFLFF. As DNA, the CDR3 is TGCGCCAGCAGCCAAGAAATGTGGGTAGCGGGAGGCTTCTTGTTCTTC.